A selection of T cell receptor beta chains follows, all from one sample in a study of blood T cells in healthy people across ages. MiXCR, applied by TCRdb to the 5' RACE reads, yields one record per CDR3 protein. Altogether 650,000 to 1,000,000 distinct CDR3 sequences are present, around 34% being singletons, with the ten largest covering 13%. Sequencing was done on a sample of blood. The receptors originated from a man younger than 35 in good health. Both conserved end residues are part of each CDR3. A D gene is named only where the DNA matches it firmly. Size tells how often a clone was seen (once, few, many) or the class of an expanded clone, and some rows leave it out.

D gene	V gene	clone size	J gene	CDR3 DNA	CDR3 protein
NA	TRBV19	few	TRBJ1-5	TGTGCCAGTAGTATAAGGGGCGGCAATCAGCCCCAGCATTTT	CASSIRGGNQPQHF
NA	TRBV7-2	NA	TRBJ2-2	TGTGCCAGCAGCTTAGGGCAGGAGACCGGGGAGCTGTTTTTT	CASSLGQETGELFF
NA	TRBV5-1	few	TRBJ1-1	TGCGCCAGCAGCCGACAGGACACTGAAGCTTTCTTT	CASSRQDTEAFF
NA	TRBV20-1	few	TRBJ2-1	TGCAGTGCTCGGGACCCTAGAAATGAGCAGTTCTTC	CSARDPRNEQFF
NA	TRBV7-6	few	TRBJ2-3	TGTGCCAGCAGCCGTAGCTCCGCAGATACGCAGTATTTT	CASSRSSADTQYF
NA	TRBV9	NA	TRBJ2-1	TGTGCCAGCAGCGTAGTATCGAGCTCCTACAATGAGCAGTTCTTC	CASSVVSSSYNEQFF
TRBD1	TRBV12-3/TRBV12-4	NA	TRBJ1-5	TGTGCCAGCAGTATTGCCGGGACAGATAATCAGCCCCAGCATTTT	CASSIAGTDNQPQHF
TRBD1	TRBV14	few	TRBJ1-1	TGTGCCAGCAGCCAGAACTTTGACAGGGTAGGAGAAGCTTTCTTT	CASSQNFDRVGEAFF
TRBD1	TRBV7-2	NA	TRBJ1-1	TGTGCCAGCAGCTTAAATCACGGGACAGGCATGAACACTGAAGCTTTCTTT	CASSLNHGTGMNTEAFF
NA	TRBV5-1	many	TRBJ2-1	TGCGCCAGCAGCTTGGCCTGGGCGGGGGCCAATAATGAGCAGTTCTTC	CASSLAWAGANNEQFF
NA	TRBV3-1	NA	TRBJ1-1	TGTGCCAGCAGCCCCGAACGCTTGGACAGCCGACGTGAAGCTTTCTTT	CASSPERLDSRREAFF
NA	TRBV5-6	NA	TRBJ1-4	TGTGCCAGCAGCTTGGGCGGGACGGCAAATGAAAAACTGTTTTTT	CASSLGGTANEKLFF
NA	TRBV7-9	NA	TRBJ2-5	TGTGCCAGCAGCCCCGGGATGACGGCAGAGACCCAGTACTTC	CASSPGMTAETQYF
NA	TRBV4-1	NA	TRBJ2-2	TGCGCCAGCAGCCAAGGGAGGGTCGGGCTGTTTTTT	CASSQGRVGLFF
TRBD1	TRBV5-1	NA	TRBJ2-7	TGCGCCAGCAGCCCCGGACAGGGAAACTACGAGCAGTACTTC	CASSPGQGNYEQYF
TRBD2	TRBV20-1	few	TRBJ2-4	TGCAGTGCTAGAGGGTCCCCGGGGGGGTCAAAAAACATTCAGTACTTC	CSARGSPGGSKNIQYF
NA	TRBV9	few	TRBJ1-6	TGTGCCAGCAGCGTTGGACAACAGATTTCCTATAATTCACCCCTCCACTTT	CASSVGQQISYNSPLHF
TRBD1	TRBV20-1	NA	TRBJ1-4	TGCAGTGCTCGTCCGAGACAGGGAGGTTATGAAAAACTGTTTTTT	CSARPRQGGYEKLFF
NA	TRBV9	many	TRBJ2-2	TGTGCCAGCAGCGAGCAGGGTTCCGGGGAGCTGTTTTTT	CASSEQGSGELFF
NA	TRBV4-1	NA	TRBJ1-5	TGCGCCAGCAGCCAAGATTGGGGGAATAGCAATCAGCCCCAGCATTTT	CASSQDWGNSNQPQHF
NA	TRBV20-1	NA	TRBJ2-5	TGCAGTGCTTTTGGTAGCCCAGAGACCCAGTACTTC	CSAFGSPETQYF
NA	TRBV7-2	many	TRBJ2-5	TGTGCCAGCAGCTTAGAGACAATTAAAGAGACCCAGTACTTC	CASSLETIKETQYF
TRBD1	TRBV20-1	NA	TRBJ1-1	TGCAGTGCTAGAGATTTCCGACAGGGCGGGGACACTGAAGCTTTCTTT	CSARDFRQGGDTEAFF
NA	TRBV28	NA	TRBJ1-4	TGTGCCAGCAGTTTACCCGGATCTAATGAAAAACTGTTTTTT	CASSLPGSNEKLFF
TRBD2	TRBV7-9	few	TRBJ2-3	TGTGCCAGCAGCTTAGGCCAGCGGGGTGGTACGCAGTATTTT	CASSLGQRGGTQYF
TRBD2	TRBV7-2	NA	TRBJ2-7	TGTGCCAGCAGCTTCCAGCGGGGGTACTCCTACGAGCAGTACTTC	CASSFQRGYSYEQYF
TRBD2	TRBV7-3	few	TRBJ2-1	TGTGCCAGCAGCCGGACTAGCGGGGGGGGATTGAATGAGCAGTTCTTC	CASSRTSGGGLNEQFF
NA	TRBV6-1	few	TRBJ1-5	TGTGCCAGCGTCAATCAGGGGCAGCCCCAGCATTTT	CASVNQGQPQHF
NA	TRBV20-1	once	TRBJ2-7	TGCAGTGCTAGTTCGGTGGGTATGGGCGAGCAGTACTTC	CSASSVGMGEQYF
NA	TRBV7-2	NA	TRBJ1-2	TGTGCCAGCCTCGCAACGCAGGGATCTATGGGCTACACCTTC	CASLATQGSMGYTF
TRBD1	TRBV7-2	NA	TRBJ2-7	TGTGCCAGCAGCTTAGGGTACCGGACAGGCCTGTACGAGCAGTACTTC	CASSLGYRTGLYEQYF
NA	TRBV4-2	few	TRBJ2-1	TGTGCCAGCAGCCAAGATCCCACGGAGGGGGCATGGAATGAGCAGTTCTTC	CASSQDPTEGAWNEQFF
NA	TRBV6-5	few	TRBJ2-1	TGTGCCAGCAGTTGGCGTTTAGGGCCCAACGGCAATGAGCAGTTCTTC	CASSWRLGPNGNEQFF
NA	TRBV6-5	many	TRBJ2-1	TGTGCCAGCAGTCAAGGGGGGAATTACAATGAGCAGTTCTTC	CASSQGGNYNEQFF
TRBD1	TRBV4-2	few	TRBJ2-7	TGTGCCAGCAGCCAAGATCTGAGACAGGGGGTTTATGAGCAGTACTTC	CASSQDLRQGVYEQYF
NA	TRBV27	few	TRBJ1-1	TGTGCCAGCAGTTCACAGGGAAGGGGAGCTTTCTTT	CASSSQGRGAFF
NA	TRBV30	NA	TRBJ1-1	TGTGCCTGGGGGACAATCGGCACTGAAGCTTTCTTT	CAWGTIGTEAFF
NA	TRBV5-1	NA	TRBJ2-3	TGCGCCAGCAGCTTGATGGGTCATCCTAGCACAGATACGCAGTATTTT	CASSLMGHPSTDTQYF
TRBD2	TRBV6-2/TRBV6-3	NA	TRBJ2-7	TGTGCCAGCAGTTACTCCCCTAGCGGGGGGTACAATGAGCAGTACTTC	CASSYSPSGGYNEQYF
TRBD1	TRBV15	few	TRBJ2-7	TGTGCCACCAGCAGATACAGGGGTGCGAGCGAGCAGTACTTC	CATSRYRGASEQYF
NA	TRBV10-3	many	TRBJ2-3	TGTGCCATCAGCGTTCGGGACACCGGGGCGCAGTATTTT	CAISVRDTGAQYF
NA	TRBV5-1	NA	TRBJ2-7	TGCGCCAGCAGCCCTGGAACAGGGAGCAACGAGCAGTACTTC	CASSPGTGSNEQYF
NA	TRBV3-1	few	TRBJ1-1	TGTGCCAGCAGCCGTGATGGCGGGGCTTTCTTT	CASSRDGGAFF
TRBD1	TRBV12-3/TRBV12-4	many	TRBJ1-2	TGTGCCTCACACTGGGAGGGGGCGAACTATGGCTACACCTTC	CASHWEGANYGYTF